A single sample gave rise to the 15 T cell receptor beta chains below, sequenced in a study of lymphopenia after photon versus proton radiotherapy. Clones were sequenced by immunoSEQ multiplex PCR, and TCRdb holds only the in-frame ones, with some missing. In the table there are some 31,000 clones, 75% to 90% of which are singletons. The specimen comprised peripheral blood, sampled from a patient treated with proton-based radiotherapy. The receptors originated from a woman in her 70s with pancreatic cancer.

The chain joins TRBV7-2 to TRBJ2-5; no clear D. V was clipped by 0 bases and J by 4 bases, with 6 bases between them. The CDR3 consists of 13 residues. From germline, CDR1 is SGHTA and CDR2 FQGNSA. CDR3 residues: CASSLATAETQYF. CDR3 in DNA: TGTGCCAGCAGCTTAGCAACAGCAGAGACCCAGTACTTC.

V gene TRBV6-5 combines with J gene TRBJ1-6; 7 nucleotides align to TRBD1. V was pared by 6 bases and J by 9 bases, with 5 bases of the junction left unmatched. The germline gives CDR1 MNHEY, CDR2 SVGAGI. The CDR3 is 13 amino acids. CDR3: CASRETGSSPLHF. CDR3 nucleotide sequence: TGTGCCAGCAGGGAGACAGGGAGTTCACCCCTCCACTTT.

This sequence joins TRBV6-6 and TRBJ1-2; D is undetermined. V shed 2 bases and J shed 7 bases, with 14 bases lying between them. The CDR3 runs 14 residues. Germline V gene lookup returns CDR1 MNHNY and CDR2 SVGAGI (reference sequence). The CDR3 is CASSYDHADLGYTF. CDR3 nucleotide sequence: TGTGCCAGCAGTTACGACCACGCAGATCTTGGCTACACCTTC.

This rearrangement joins TRBV30 to TRBJ1-1, with a weak D call TRBD1 (5 bases). CDR3 length equals 12 residues. Germline CDR1 reads GTSNPN; CDR2 reads SVGIG (reference sequence). V was clipped by 5 bases and J by 5 bases, with 12 bases between them. As DNA, the CDR3 is TGTGCCTGGCTTGGGGCGGGAACTGAAGCTTTCTTT. Its protein is CAWLGAGTEAFF. Together with reference TRBV30 and TRBJ1-1, the CDR3 gives the full variable domain: SQTIHQWPATLVQPVGSPLSLECTVEGTSNPNLYWYRQAAGRGLQLLFYSVGIGQISSEVPQNLSASRPQDRQFILSSKKLLLSDSGFYLCAWLGAGTEAFFGQGTRLTVV.

The chain employs TRBV11-1 and TRBJ2-4; D remains unclear. Germline CDR1 and CDR2: SGHAT and FQDESV (reference sequence). This CDR3 is 16 amino acids long. The V end was cut by 5 bases, the J end by 1 base, with 15 bases between. The CDR3 DNA reads TGTGCCAGCAGCGAAGGACCCGCTGTGGCCAAAAACATTCAGTACTTC. Its translation: CASSEGPAVAKNIQYF.

The rearrangement links TRBV30 to TRBJ1-3; no clear D. This CDR3 contains 11 residues. Germline CDR1 reads GTSNPN; CDR2 reads SVGIG (reference sequence). The V and J ends lost 2 bases and 5 bases respectively, with 4 bases between them. The CDR3: CAWSPRNTIYF. CDR3 DNA: TGTGCCTGGAGTCCACGAAACACCATATATTTT.

This chain connects TRBV6-5 to TRBJ2-2; possible D gene TRBD2, 6 bases. Germline V gene data show CDR1 as MNHEY and CDR2 as SVGAGI. V was cut by 8 bases and J by 1 base, with 14 bases left in between. This CDR3 contains 15 residues. For the CDR3, the DNA is TGTGCCAGCGGGGGGAGTGCGCTGAACACCGGGGAGCTGTTTTTT. Protein: CASGGSALNTGELFF.

The gene calls are TRBV6-5 and TRBJ2-7; D not certain. CDR1 and CDR2 from the germline V gene are MNHEY and SVGAGI. The CDR3 covers 14 residues. V was shortened by 7 bases and J by 5 bases, with 18 bases between the two germline ends. CDR3 DNA: TGTGCCAGCAACACCAGGCTCAAAGGCCACGAGCAGTACTTC. Translating gives CASNTRLKGHEQYF.

V usage is TRBV5-1 and J usage is TRBJ2-7; possible D gene TRBD1, 6 bases. The germline gives CDR1 SGHRS, CDR2 YFSETQ. The V end lost 0 bases, the J end lost 3 bases, and 13 bases lay between the germline ends. This CDR3 region has 15 residues. CDR3 protein: CASSLAGDRIYEQYF. In DNA, the CDR3 is TGCGCCAGCAGCTTGGCCGGTGACAGGATCTACGAGCAGTACTTC.

This clone was observed a handful of times. CDR3 bases: TGTGCCAGTAGTACGACAGGGGCTAGCTATGGCTACACCTTC. Amino acid sequence: CASSTTGASYGYTF. The gene calls are TRBV19 and TRBJ1-2, with 8 positions matching TRBD1. V dropped 4 bases and J dropped 4; count of bases not matched to a gene: 5. This CDR3 is 14 amino acids long. In germline, CDR1 is LNHDA, CDR2 SQIVND (reference sequence).

V usage is TRBV5-4 and J usage is TRBJ2-7; TRBD1 matches 8 bases. CDR1 is SGHNT, CDR2 YYREEE, per germline (reference sequence). This CDR3 contains 16 residues. With V trimmed by 4 bases and J by 1 base, 10 bases remained unmatched. The CDR3, as DNA: TGTGCCAGCAGCCCCACCTACCAGGGGGCATCCTACGAGCAGTACTTC. It is translated as CASSPTYQGASYEQYF.

There are a few counts of this clone. The chain recombines TRBV4-3 with TRBJ1-4; no clear D. The V end was cut by 4 bases, the J end by 5 bases, with 17 bases between. The CDR3 has 16 amino acids. The V gene's germline CDR1 is LGHNA and CDR2 YSLEER. As DNA, the CDR3 is TGCGCCAGCAGCCCAGAAGCCCAGGACCGGAATGAAAAACTGTTTTTT. This sequence encodes CASSPEAQDRNEKLFF.

This clone was seen once. This chain uses TRBV5-1 with TRBJ2-5; 9 bases are a match to TRBD2. The CDR3 totals 16 residues. The germline gives CDR1 SGHRS, CDR2 YFSETQ. The V segment lost 6 bases and the J segment 5 bases; nucleotides outside the gene matches: 14. The CDR3 region is CASTQTASGTGETQYF. The DNA for the CDR3 is TGCGCCAGCACACAGACGGCTAGCGGGACTGGGGAGACCCAGTACTTC.

This chain links TRBV7-2 with TRBJ2-7, with a possible D match to TRBD1 (8 bases). Germline V gene data show CDR1 as SGHTA and CDR2 as FQGNSA. The CDR3 is made up of 15 amino acids. Deletions cut 5 bases from V and 2 bases from J, with 16 bases between. As DNA, the CDR3 is TGTGCCAGCAGCATCCACAGGGGGGGGACCTACGAGCAGTACTTC. It yields the protein CASSIHRGGTYEQYF.

Only a few counts were recorded for this clone. The chain carries TRBV18 and TRBJ2-5; unclear D gene. In germline, CDR1 is KGHSH, CDR2 LQKENI. The CDR3 extends over 13 amino acids. V was pared by 3 bases and J by 0 bases, with 5 bases between. The CDR3 loop is CASSPPNQETQYF. The DNA for the CDR3 is TGTGCCAGCTCACCCCCCAACCAAGAGACCCAGTACTTC. The entire variable domain, with the rest obtained from reference TRBV18 and TRBJ2-5, is as follows: NAGVMQNPRHLVRRRGQEARLRCSPMKGHSHVYWYRQLPEEGLKFMVYLQKENIIDESGMPKERFSAEFPKEGPSILRIQQVVRGDSAAYFCASSPPNQETQYFGPGTRLLVL.